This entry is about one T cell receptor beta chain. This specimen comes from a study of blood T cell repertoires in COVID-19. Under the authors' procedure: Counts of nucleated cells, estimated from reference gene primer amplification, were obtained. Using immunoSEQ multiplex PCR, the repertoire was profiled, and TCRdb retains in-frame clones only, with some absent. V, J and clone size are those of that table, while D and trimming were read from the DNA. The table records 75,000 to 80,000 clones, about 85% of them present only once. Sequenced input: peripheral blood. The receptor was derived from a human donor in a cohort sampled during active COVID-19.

CDR3 region: CAISGGGGNNQPQHF. The CDR3 DNA sequence: TGTGCCATCAGTGGCGGGGGGGGAAACAATCAGCCCCAGCATTTT. The V and J genes are TRBV10-3 and TRBJ1-5; D possibly corresponds to TRBD1 (5 bases). This CDR3 region has 15 residues. V was trimmed by 4 bases and J by 3 bases, leaving 13 bases between them. The germline V gene has CDR1 ENHRY and CDR2 SYGVKD.